The 25 T cell receptor beta chains in this list originate from one sample, sequenced in a study of CD8+ T cells in alopecia areata. After isolation, RNA underwent reverse transcription to generate cDNA as the sequencing template. Sequenced by immunoSEQ multiplex PCR; TCRdb stores in-frame clones only, minus some. The table has about 70,000 clones, under 55% seen once. Sequenced material: CD8+ T cells sorted from blood, taken at week 0. These receptors all stem from a human donor with alopecia areata.

V and J are TRBV4-1 and TRBJ1-1; unclear D gene. Germline V CDR1 and CDR2: MGHRA, YSYEKL. The CDR3 spans 15 residues. V was pared by 1 base and J by 1 base, with 10 bases between. The CDR3 DNA is TGCGCCAGCAGCCAAGGAATAGGGAGGAACACTGAAGCTTTCTTT. Translating gives CASSQGIGRNTEAFF.

This clone was observed at least ten times. The chain recombines TRBV5-4 with TRBJ1-4; no clear D gene. The CDR3 runs 17 residues. Trimming stripped 0 bases from V and 0 bases from J, with 12 bases between. Per germline, CDR1 SGHNT and CDR2 YYREEE (reference sequence). The CDR3 loop is CASSLVPADSTNEKLFF. CDR3 nucleotide sequence: TGTGCCAGCAGCTTGGTTCCGGCGGATTCAACTAATGAAAAACTGTTTTTT.

V gene TRBV29-1 combines with J gene TRBJ2-1; 7 bases line up with TRBD2. The germline CDR1 and CDR2 sequences are SQVTM and ANQGSEA. The trim removed 7 bases at V and 0 bases at J, leaving 12 bases unmatched. The CDR3 has 16 amino acids. As DNA, the CDR3 is TGCAGCGGACTGAAAGGGGAGGGGACCTCCTACAATGAGCAGTTCTTC. It translates to CSGLKGEGTSYNEQFF.

CDR3 sequence (DNA): TGTGCCTGGAGTGGGGACAGAACCTACGAGCAGTACTTC. Protein: CAWSGDRTYEQYF. The chain uses TRBV30 and TRBJ2-5; 7 bases are shared with TRBD1. The DNA end is a closer match to TRBJ2-7, so the J assignment may be wrong. This CDR3 region has 13 residues. Germline V lookup: CDR1 GTSNPN, CDR2 SVGIG (reference sequence).

The J gene is TRBJ2-5, the V gene TRBV7-6; D unclear. Germline lookup yields CDR1 SGHVS and CDR2 FNYEAQ. Trimming cost V 3 bases and J 4 bases, with 15 bases left between them. The CDR3 length is 15 residues. The CDR3 reads CASSFDVGLGETQYF. In DNA form, the CDR3 reads TGTGCCAGCAGCTTCGATGTCGGGCTGGGAGAGACCCAGTACTTC.

This chain connects TRBV11-2 to TRBJ2-7; D is ambiguous. The V end lost 5 bases, the J end lost 1 base, and 9 bases lay between the germline ends. The CDR3 covers 13 residues. The germline gives CDR1 SGHAT, CDR2 FQNNGV. Written as DNA, the CDR3 is TGTGCCAGCAGCCCCGGCCAATCCTACGAGCAGTACTTC. Protein product: CASSPGQSYEQYF.

V usage is TRBV5-1 and J usage is TRBJ2-5, with D hard to call. Germline V gene lookup returns CDR1 SGHRS and CDR2 YFSETQ. The CDR3 length is 13 residues. The germline V and J ends were trimmed by 4 bases and 1 base, with 8 bases remaining between them. CDR3 amino acids: CASSDESQETQYF. CDR3 nucleotides: TGCGCCAGCAGCGACGAATCCCAAGAGACCCAGTACTTC. The variable domain in full, completed from reference TRBV5-1 and TRBJ2-5, reads KAGVTQTPRYLIKTRGQQVTLSCSPISGHRSVSWYQQTPGQGLQFLFEYFSETQRNKGNFPGRFSGRQFSNSRSEMNVSTLELGDSALYLCASSDESQETQYFGPGTRLLVL.

The chain links TRBV29-1 to TRBJ2-2; D not resolved. The CDR3 runs to 12 residues. V was pared by 4 bases and J by 6 bases, with 9 bases between. The germline V gene has CDR1 SQVTM and CDR2 ANQGSEA. The DNA of the CDR3 is TGCAGCGTTGTCCTCTCGGCCGGGGAGCTGTTTTTT. Amino acid sequence: CSVVLSAGELFF.

This clone showed up just a few times. The rearrangement joins TRBV28 to TRBJ1-1; D not certain. The CDR3 spans 13 residues. Trimming took off 5 bases at V and 6 bases at J, with 13 bases between the two ends. From germline, CDR1 is MDHEN and CDR2 SYDVKM. The CDR3 DNA is TGTGCCAGCAGTCCAATCCCCGGGGCTGAAGCTTTCTTT. Translated, it gives CASSPIPGAEAFF.

The gene calls are TRBV7-9 and TRBJ2-5; TRBD2 might be the D (6 bases). The DNA end is a closer match to TRBJ2-7, so the J assignment may be wrong. CDR1 is SEHNR, CDR2 FQNEAQ, per germline (reference sequence). The CDR3 extends over 14 amino acids. CDR3 amino acids: CASSLEASAYEQYF. The CDR3 DNA sequence: TGTGCCAGCAGCTTAGAGGCTAGCGCCTACGAGCAGTACTTC.

The gene calls are TRBV19 and TRBJ1-5, with no clear D. Germline lookup yields CDR1 LNHDA and CDR2 SQIVND (reference sequence). The CDR3 runs to 14 residues. The V end was cut by 5 bases, the J end by 0 bases, with 8 bases between. CDR3 coding DNA: TGTGCCAGTAGTCCGACATATAGCAATCAGCCCCAGCATTTT. It encodes CASSPTYSNQPQHF.

This clone was found a few times. The V and J genes are TRBV11-2 and TRBJ2-3; 11 nucleotides match TRBD2. V shed 5 bases, J shed 4 bases, and the junction held 14 bases outside the gene matches. The CDR3 loop spans 18 amino acids. Germline-derived CDR1 and CDR2 are SGHAT and FQNNGV. The CDR3 is CASSNTARLAGRPDTQYF. CDR3 nucleotides: TGTGCCAGCAGCAATACCGCCAGACTAGCGGGAAGGCCAGATACGCAGTATTTT.

This sequence joins TRBV2 and TRBJ2-7; the match to TRBD2 covers 12 bases. CDR1 is SNHLY, CDR2 FYNNEI, per germline. The CDR3 has 17 residues. V shed 4 bases and J 2 bases; nucleotides not matched to a gene: 9. The CDR3 loop reads CASSGTSGRSFTYEQYF. The CDR3 DNA sequence: TGTGCCAGCAGTGGAACTAGCGGGAGGTCTTTTACCTACGAGCAGTACTTC.

As concerns this clone: This specimen includes other DNA sequences encoding the same CDR3. The chain combines TRBV9 with TRBJ2-3; weak D call: TRBD2 (6 bases). V lost 0 bases, J lost 4 bases, and 6 bases lay in between. CDR3 length: 13 residues. Germline V CDR1 and CDR2: SGDLS, YYNGEE. Here the CDR3 reads CASSVGDSDTQYF. The CDR3 nucleotides are TGTGCCAGCAGCGTAGGGGACTCAGATACGCAGTATTTT. Drawing the rest from reference TRBV9 and TRBJ2-3, the complete variable domain is DSGVTQTPKHLITATGQRVTLRCSPRSGDLSVYWYQQSLDQGLQFLIQYYNGEERAKGNILERFSAQQFPDLHSELNLSSLELGDSALYFCASSVGDSDTQYFGPGTRLTVL.

The chain carries TRBV7-9 and TRBJ2-7; 11 bases match TRBD2. V gave up 5 bases and J gave up 2 bases; unmatched junction bases: 8. CDR1 is SEHNR, CDR2 FQNEAQ, per germline (reference sequence). The CDR3 totals 16 residues. The DNA of the CDR3 is TGTGCCAGCAGCCCGAGTGGACTAGCGGGCGCCTACGAGCAGTACTTC. Translated: CASSPSGLAGAYEQYF. The full variable domain, completed using reference TRBV7-9 and TRBJ2-7, is DTGVSQNPRHKITKRGQNVTFRCDPISEHNRLYWYRQTLGQGPEFLTYFQNEAQLEKSRLLSDRFSAERPKGSFSTLEIQRTEQGDSAMYLCASSPSGLAGAYEQYFGPGTRLTVT.

This clone was detected many times. A far more abundant clone sits one base away, making this likely a read error. The chain is built from TRBV4-2 and TRBJ2-3, with D maybe TRBD2 (5 bases). Trimming removed 0 bases at V and 9 bases at J, with 10 bases between. The CDR3 is 13 residues long. In germline, CDR1 is LGHNA, CDR2 YNFKEQ. In nucleotides, the CDR3 is TGTGCCAGCAGCCAAGATAGTTCGGGAACGCAGTATTTT. This codes for CASSQDSSGTQYF.

The sample holds a few counts of this clone. The chain carries TRBV29-1 and TRBJ1-2; D remains unclear. The CDR3 runs to 11 residues. V was pared by 3 bases and J by 8 bases, with 10 bases between. Germline loops: CDR1 SQVTM, CDR2 ANQGSEA. The CDR3 nucleotides are TGCAGCGTTGAGGGCCTCGGGGGCTACACCTTC. It translates to CSVEGLGGYTF.

As regards this clone: This same CDR3 is encoded by further DNA sequences in the sample. This chain uses TRBV9 with TRBJ2-1, with D unclear. The CDR3 contains 13 residues. V was trimmed by 0 bases and J by 5 bases, leaving 6 bases between them. Germline V gives CDR1 SGDLS, CDR2 YYNGEE. The CDR3 region has the DNA TGTGCCAGCAGCGTAGGCTATAACAATGAGCAGTTCTTC. Protein sequence: CASSVGYNNEQFF.

This clone appeared once. This rearrangement joins TRBV29-1 to TRBJ2-7, with 7 bases identical to TRBD2. The junction had 10 bases not matched to a gene; V was cut back by 5 bases and J by 0 bases. The CDR3 runs 15 residues. The V gene's germline CDR1 is SQVTM and CDR2 ANQGSEA. The CDR3 DNA reads as TGCAGCGTTCTTAAAACCCGGGACTACTCCTACGAGCAGTACTTC. Its protein is CSVLKTRDYSYEQYF.

This chain connects TRBV6-1 to TRBJ1-4; D is possibly TRBD1 (5 bases). The CDR3 spans 14 residues. The V end was cut by 6 bases, the J end by 8 bases, with 16 bases between. Germline loops: CDR1 MNHNS, CDR2 SASEGT. This chain's CDR3 is CASRAGSGGEKLFF. CDR3 coding DNA: TGTGCCAGCAGAGCGGGATCCGGGGGGGAAAAACTGTTTTTT.

In its sample, this clone was seen a few times. The chain carries TRBV29-1 and TRBJ2-7; 9 nucleotides match TRBD2. The V and J ends lost 1 base and 5 bases, in that order; junction bases with no gene match: 6. Germline lookup yields CDR1 SQVTM and CDR2 ANQGSEA. CDR3 length: 14 residues. The chain's CDR3 is CSVEGVAGVHEQYF. As DNA, the CDR3 is TGCAGCGTTGAAGGGGTAGCGGGAGTACACGAGCAGTACTTC.

The chain uses TRBV19 and TRBJ1-1; D uncertain. Trimming stripped 6 bases from V and 0 bases from J, with 8 bases between. The germline CDR1 and CDR2 sequences are LNHDA and SQIVND (reference sequence). This CDR3 is 13 amino acids long. CDR3 nucleotide sequence: TGTGCCAGTAGAGTTACAGTGAACACTGAAGCTTTCTTT. The encoded protein is CASRVTVNTEAFF.

The chain has TRBV5-1 and TRBJ2-5, with D tentatively TRBD1 (6 bases). Germline loops: CDR1 SGHRS, CDR2 YFSETQ. Trimming left V 2 bases short and J 5 bases short, with 13 bases between. The CDR3 runs 14 residues. CDR3 DNA: TGCGCCAGCAGCTTCGACAGGCCGTTGGAGACCCAGTACTTC. This gives the protein CASSFDRPLETQYF.

The chain recombines TRBV29-1 with TRBJ2-5; D remains unclear. The CDR3 covers 11 residues. Germline loops: CDR1 SQVTM, CDR2 ANQGSEA. Deletions cut 4 bases from V and 8 bases from J, with 11 bases between. Here the CDR3 reads CSVAIPRTQYF. The CDR3 bases are TGCAGCGTTGCTATACCCCGAACCCAGTACTTC.

The V and J genes are TRBV25-1 and TRBJ2-7, with D uncertain. The germline CDR1 and CDR2 sequences are MGHDK and SYGVNS. The CDR3 extends over 10 amino acids. V lost 3 bases and J 3 bases, leaving 0 bases between the germline ends. The CDR3 protein is CASSDYEQYF. CDR3 sequence (DNA): TGTGCCAGCAGTGACTACGAGCAGTACTTC.